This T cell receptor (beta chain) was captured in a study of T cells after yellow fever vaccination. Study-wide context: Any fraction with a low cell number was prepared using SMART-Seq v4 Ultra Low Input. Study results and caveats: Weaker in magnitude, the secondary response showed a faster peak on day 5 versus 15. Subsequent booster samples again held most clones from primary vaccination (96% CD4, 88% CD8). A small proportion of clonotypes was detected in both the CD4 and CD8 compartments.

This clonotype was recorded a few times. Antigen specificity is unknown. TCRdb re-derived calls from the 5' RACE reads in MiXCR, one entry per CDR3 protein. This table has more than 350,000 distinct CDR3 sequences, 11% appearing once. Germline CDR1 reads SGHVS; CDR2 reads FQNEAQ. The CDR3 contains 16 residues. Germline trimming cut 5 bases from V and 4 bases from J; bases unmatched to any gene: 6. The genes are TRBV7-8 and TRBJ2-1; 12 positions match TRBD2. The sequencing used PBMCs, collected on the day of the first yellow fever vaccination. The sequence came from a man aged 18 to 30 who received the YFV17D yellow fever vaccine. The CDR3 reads CASSLFGLAGYNEQFF. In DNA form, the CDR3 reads TGTGCCAGCAGCCTCTTTGGACTAGCGGGATACAATGAGCAGTTCTTC.